This T cell receptor (beta chain) was observed in a study of blood T cells in healthy people across ages. Overall study findings and caveats: No conclusive comparison of naive versus antigen-experienced cells was possible with unsorted PBMCs.

A sample-barcoded 5' primer and a J-beta primer mix were used in a second PCR of roughly 6 to 11 cycles. Each CDR3 protein gets one entry after TCRdb re-called the 5' RACE reads with MiXCR. The sample comprises approximately 1.5 million distinct CDR3 sequences, 35% to 45% of which are singletons, and about 4% rests with the top ten. The CDR3 is made up of 13 amino acids. V was cut by 0 bases and J by 5 bases, with 6 bases left in between. Germline CDR1 is LNHNV and CDR2 is YYDKDF (reference sequence). This clonotype was seen a few times. Antigen: not known. Samples each yielded at least 5.5 micrograms of total RNA.

The J gene is TRBJ2-3, the V gene TRBV15; no reliable D call. The TCR sequence derives from a woman between 18 and 30 years old in good health. What was sequenced was blood. CDR3 region: CATSRDVRDTQYF. The CDR3 DNA is TGTGCCACCAGCAGAGATGTTCGAGATACGCAGTATTTT.